This is a list of T cell receptor beta chains from one sample in a study of T cell responses to AZD1222 COVID-19 vaccine. Repertoires were generated with immunoSEQ multiplex PCR, while TCRdb's copy carries only in-frame clones and drops some. The data show 100,000 to 150,000 clones, roughly 87% seen once. Sequenced here: peripheral blood, sampled on day 0 of MenACWY control vaccination. The receptors shown here come from an adult in good health. Each CDR3 is given with its conserved first and last residue. The D gene is left open where the match is weak. Only some rows state a clone size, as once, few, many or a class for expanded clones.

v_gene: TRBV7-2
d_gene: .
j_gene: TRBJ2-3
abundance: .
CDR3nt: TGTGCCAGCAGCTTAGCTTTCCAGGATACGCAGTATTTT
CDR3aa: CASSLAFQDTQYF

v_gene: TRBV19
d_gene: .
j_gene: TRBJ2-2
abundance: .
CDR3nt: TGTGCCAGTAGTTCGGGGGCGAACACCGGGGAGCTGTTTTTT
CDR3aa: CASSSGANTGELFF

v_gene: TRBV7-2
d_gene: TRBD1
j_gene: TRBJ2-7
abundance: .
CDR3nt: TGTGCCAGCAGCTTCCCCCTGGGACAGGGCCACGAGCAGTACTTC
CDR3aa: CASSFPLGQGHEQYF

v_gene: TRBV29-1
d_gene: .
j_gene: TRBJ2-5
abundance: .
CDR3nt: TGCAGCGTTGGGTTGGTGGCGGAGACCCAGTACTTC
CDR3aa: CSVGLVAETQYF

v_gene: TRBV6-5
d_gene: .
j_gene: TRBJ2-7
abundance: .
CDR3nt: TGTGCCAGCACAGGGGGAGGCGAGCAGTACTTC
CDR3aa: CASTGGGEQYF

v_gene: TRBV19
d_gene: TRBD1
j_gene: TRBJ1-1
abundance: .
CDR3nt: TGTGCCAGTAGGCCACAGGGGGCCGGGAACACTGAAGCTTTCTTT
CDR3aa: CASRPQGAGNTEAFF

v_gene: TRBV9
d_gene: TRBD1
j_gene: TRBJ2-7
abundance: .
CDR3nt: TGTGCCAGCAGCGGCCCGGGACAGGGATACGAGCAGTACTTC
CDR3aa: CASSGPGQGYEQYF

v_gene: TRBV5-6
d_gene: TRBD1
j_gene: TRBJ2-5
abundance: .
CDR3nt: TGTGCCAGCAACACAGGGGGCGCGGGGGAGACCCAGTACTTC
CDR3aa: CASNTGGAGETQYF

v_gene: TRBV5-4
d_gene: TRBD1
j_gene: TRBJ2-3
abundance: .
CDR3nt: TGTGCCAGCAGACGACCGGGACAGGACACAGATACGCAGTATTTT
CDR3aa: CASRRPGQDTDTQYF

v_gene: TRBV6-1
d_gene: TRBD1
j_gene: TRBJ1-5
abundance: few
CDR3nt: TGTGCCAGCAGTGCCCCGGGGACAGGACTTTCCGCGGCCGGAAATCAGCCCCAGCATTTT
CDR3aa: CASSAPGTGLSAAGNQPQHF

v_gene: TRBV2
d_gene: .
j_gene: TRBJ1-5
abundance: once
CDR3nt: TGTGCCAGCCTTAGGAACGGAAATAGCAATCAGCCCCAGCATTTT
CDR3aa: CASLRNGNSNQPQHF

v_gene: TRBV6-5
d_gene: .
j_gene: TRBJ2-2
abundance: .
CDR3nt: TGTGCCAGCAGTTACCAGGGACTTACGAACACCGGGGAGCTGTTTTTT
CDR3aa: CASSYQGLTNTGELFF

v_gene: TRBV20-1
d_gene: .
j_gene: TRBJ1-2
abundance: .
CDR3nt: TGCAGTGGATATGCGGATGGCTACACCTTC
CDR3aa: CSGYADGYTF

v_gene: TRBV27
d_gene: .
j_gene: TRBJ2-3
abundance: few
CDR3nt: TGTGCCAGCAGTTTAAGTCCGGGACTCCCAAGCACAGATACGCAGTATTTT
CDR3aa: CASSLSPGLPSTDTQYF

v_gene: TRBV4-1
d_gene: .
j_gene: TRBJ2-7
abundance: .
CDR3nt: TGCGCCAGCAGCCCCCAGAGGACCTCCTACGAGCAGTACTTC
CDR3aa: CASSPQRTSYEQYF

v_gene: TRBV18
d_gene: TRBD1
j_gene: TRBJ1-1
abundance: .
CDR3nt: TGTGCCAGCTCACCAATGGACGAGACAGGGTTGGTCGCAGCTTTCTTT
CDR3aa: CASSPMDETGLVAAFF

v_gene: TRBV3-1/TRBV3-2
d_gene: TRBD1
j_gene: TRBJ2-2
abundance: .
CDR3nt: TGTGCCAGCAGCCAAAGGACAGGGTGGGCCGGGGAGCTGTTTTTT
CDR3aa: CASSQRTGWAGELFF

v_gene: TRBV10-3
d_gene: TRBD2
j_gene: TRBJ2-1
abundance: .
CDR3nt: TGTGCCATCAGTGAGAAGGTCCTAGCGGGAGGGCCGATTTTCTACAATGAGCAGTTCTTC
CDR3aa: CAISEKVLAGGPIFYNEQFF

v_gene: TRBV12-3/TRBV12-4
d_gene: .
j_gene: TRBJ1-1
abundance: .
CDR3nt: TGTGCCAGCAGCCGAAGGGTGAACACTGAAGCTTTCTTT
CDR3aa: CASSRRVNTEAFF

v_gene: TRBV25-1
d_gene: TRBD1
j_gene: TRBJ1-3
abundance: .
CDR3nt: TGTGCCAGCAGTGAATTCTCCAGGGGGCTGAGGGACACCATATATTTT
CDR3aa: CASSEFSRGLRDTIYF

v_gene: TRBV11-2
d_gene: .
j_gene: TRBJ2-4
abundance: .
CDR3nt: TGTGCCAGCAGCTTAGAAGGGTTCACAATTGCCAAAAACATTCAGTACTTC
CDR3aa: CASSLEGFTIAKNIQYF

v_gene: TRBV13
d_gene: TRBD2
j_gene: TRBJ2-1
abundance: once
CDR3nt: TGTGCCAGCAGCCTCCGACTAGCGGGGGACAATGAGCAGTTCTTC
CDR3aa: CASSLRLAGDNEQFF

v_gene: TRBV30
d_gene: .
j_gene: TRBJ1-3
abundance: .
CDR3nt: TGTGCCTGGAGTGAGACAGCCTCTGGAAACACCATATATTTT
CDR3aa: CAWSETASGNTIYF

v_gene: TRBV5-6
d_gene: .
j_gene: TRBJ2-1
abundance: once
CDR3nt: TGTGCCAGCAGGGGGGTAGGAGCTAGCAGAAACAATGAGCAGTTCTTC
CDR3aa: CASRGVGASRNNEQFF